This passage covers 29 T cell receptor beta chains from one sample sequenced in a study of cytomegalovirus exposure and HLA in healthy donors (TCRdb year 2017). Library preparation was by the immunoSEQ multiplex PCR assay. For the multiplex PCR, a mixture combining 60 forward primers for TCR Vbeta segments and 13 reverse primers for TCR Jbeta segments was used. Entries here come from immuneACCESS through TCRdb and include only in-frame sequences with V and J called. Some clones fail to appear in such tables; in the studies checked, an unresolved V gene covers under half of the shortfall, and the cause of the remainder is unknown. For this sample the table gives 220,000 or so clones, of which 75% were detected only once. Together, the top ten hold under 2% of the sample. The specimen was PBMCs. All receptors derive from a woman under 40 in good health and CMV-seronegative.

Comments on this clone: The junction departs from the called germline gene at one end, perhaps through a read error. The rearrangement uses TRBV4-1 and TRBJ2-7; D remains ambiguous. Germline V gives CDR1 MGHRA, CDR2 YSYEKL. The CDR3 length is 14 residues. The CDR3, as DNA: TGCGACAGCTCCCGTTACCACAACTCCTACGAGCAGTACTTC. This encodes CDSSRYHNSYEQYF.

V is TRBV30 and J is TRBJ2-2, with TRBD1 matching 12 bases. V trimming: 2 bases; J trimming: 4 bases; junction bases outside the gene matches: 20. The CDR3 is made up of 21 amino acids. CDR1 GTSNPN and CDR2 SVGIG come from the germline V gene (reference sequence). CDR3: CAWSPLTPLWGQGAVTGELFF. The CDR3 DNA reads as TGTGCCTGGAGTCCTCTCACCCCCCTTTGGGGACAGGGGGCTGTCACCGGGGAGCTGTTTTTT.

The V gene is TRBV15, the J gene TRBJ2-4; TRBD2 aligns across 7 bases. Germline assignment: CDR1 LNHNV and CDR2 YYDKDF (reference sequence). This CDR3 has 16 amino acids. Trimming at V came to 3 bases and at J to 9 bases, leaving 14 bases not matched to a gene. The CDR3 nucleotides read TGTGCCACCAGCAGTGAAGGTGCACATGCGGGAGCCATTCAGTACTTC. It is translated as CATSSEGAHAGAIQYF.

The chain joins TRBV27 to TRBJ2-7; TRBD2 matches 7 bases. The germline gives CDR1 MNHEY, CDR2 SMNVEV (reference sequence). The CDR3 has 14 residues. The junction had 7 bases not matched to a gene; V was cut back by 6 bases and J by 2 bases. CDR3 amino acids: CASSFSGAPYEQYF. The CDR3 nucleotides read TGTGCCAGCAGCTTCAGCGGGGCGCCCTACGAGCAGTACTTC.

The count of this clone is one. J is TRBJ1-5 and V is TRBV19, with D possibly TRBD1 on 5 matching bases. Germline V gene data show CDR1 as LNHDA and CDR2 as SQIVND (reference sequence). This CDR3 is built from 15 residues. Trimming stripped 7 bases from V and 4 bases from J, with 17 bases between. In DNA form, the CDR3 reads TGTGCCAGTAAGGTTCGGGGGGATCTTAATCAGCCCCAGCATTTT. Translated, it gives CASKVRGDLNQPQHF. Looking up the rest from reference TRBV19 and TRBJ1-5 gives the full variable domain: DGGITQSPKYLFRKEGQNVTLSCEQNLNHDAMYWYRQDPGQGLRLIYYSQIVNDFQKGDIAEGYSVSREKKESFPLTVTSAQKNPTAFYLCASKVRGDLNQPQHFGDGTRLSIL.

The CDR3: CASSSSTSGGSKEGAQYF. The CDR3, as DNA: TGTGCCAGCAGTTCCTCGACTAGCGGGGGGTCAAAAGAGGGGGCCCAGTACTTC. The rearrangement links TRBV2 to TRBJ2-5, with 13 bases fitting TRBD2. The V segment lost 5 bases and the J segment 9 bases; nucleotides outside the gene matches: 18. From germline, CDR1 is SNHLY and CDR2 FYNNEI. This CDR3 has 18 residues.

In DNA, the CDR3 is TGTGCCAGCAGTGCCCTCGGGACAGGGAACACTGAAGCTTTCTTT. Translating it yields CASSALGTGNTEAFF. The chain uses TRBV13 and TRBJ1-1; 8 nucleotides agree with TRBD1. The CDR3 sequence is 15 residues long. CDR1 is PRHDT and CDR2 is FYEKMQ in the germline V gene (reference sequence). After removal of 6 bases from V and 1 base from J, the junction contained 7 bases not matched to a gene. Variable domain in full (rest from reference TRBV13 and TRBJ1-1): AAGVIQSPRHLIKEKRETATLKCYPIPRHDTVYWYQQGPGQDPQFLISFYEKMQSDKGSIPDRFSAQQFSDYHSELNMSSLELGDSALYFCASSALGTGNTEAFFGQGTRLTVV.

CDR3 residues: CAISEIDRGNTEAFF. In DNA, the CDR3 is TGTGCCATCAGTGAAATAGACAGGGGGAACACTGAAGCTTTCTTT. The chain combines TRBV10-3 with TRBJ1-1, with 8 bases lining up with TRBD1. With V trimmed by 3 bases and J by 1 base, 4 bases remained unmatched. The CDR3 runs to 15 residues. Germline V CDR1 and CDR2: ENHRY, SYGVKD.

This rearrangement joins TRBV6-5 to TRBJ1-3; no reliable D call. This CDR3 has 13 residues. V lost 11 bases and J lost 2, with 13 bases in between. CDR1 MNHEY and CDR2 SVGAGI come from the germline V gene. CDR3: CASATGTGNTIYF. The CDR3 coding sequence is TGTGCCTCAGCGACGGGGACTGGAAACACCATATATTTT.

A few counts support this clone. In DNA form, the CDR3 reads TGTGCCAGCAGTACTACAGGGAACACTGAAGCTTTCTTT. Translating it yields CASSTTGNTEAFF. The V call is TRBV6-1, the J call TRBJ1-1; a weak D match, TRBD1 (5 bases). The CDR3 contains 13 residues. CDR1 is MNHNS and CDR2 is SASEGT in the germline V gene. Trimming shortened V by 5 bases and J by 1 base, and 8 bases separated the two germline ends.

This chain links TRBV10-3 with TRBJ1-2; 8 nucleotides line up with TRBD1. CDR1 is ENHRY, CDR2 SYGVKD, per germline. The CDR3 sequence is 14 residues long. With V trimmed by 4 bases and J by 4 bases, 5 bases remained unmatched. CDR3 residues: CAISGQGSSYGYTF. CDR3 nucleotide sequence: TGTGCCATCAGTGGACAGGGGAGTAGCTATGGCTACACCTTC.

The J gene is TRBJ2-3, the V gene TRBV19; the match to TRBD2 covers 8 bases. This CDR3 spans 15 amino acids. Germline V gene sequence: CDR1 LNHDA, CDR2 SQIVND (reference sequence). J was trimmed by 2 bases and V by 10 bases; bases with no gene match: 11. The CDR3 protein is CATRRLASSTDTQYF. The CDR3 coding sequence is TGTGCCACCAGAAGACTAGCGAGCTCCACAGATACGCAGTATTTT.

The chain has TRBV7-9 and TRBJ1-1; D is perhaps TRBD1 (6 bases). CDR1 SEHNR and CDR2 FQNEAQ come from the germline V gene (reference sequence). CDR3 length: 14 amino acids. V gave up 6 bases and J gave up 2 bases, with 13 bases separating them. CDR3 in amino acids: CASSYYRENTEAFF. The CDR3 nucleotides are TGTGCCAGCAGTTACTACAGGGAAAACACTGAAGCTTTCTTT.

This chain's CDR3 is CASSLTGNAYEQYF. CDR3 nucleotides: TGTGCCAGCAGCCTCACAGGGAATGCCTACGAGCAGTACTTC. The rearrangement joins TRBV11-3 to TRBJ2-7; the D gene is possibly TRBD1 (6 bases). The germline gives CDR1 SGHNT, CDR2 YENEEA. The CDR3 loop spans 14 amino acids. Trimming shortened V by 5 bases and J by 2 bases, and 13 bases separated the two germline ends.

The V gene is TRBV5-1, the J gene TRBJ2-1; D is unclear. Germline lookup yields CDR1 SGHRS and CDR2 YFSETQ. The CDR3 runs to 11 residues. The V end lost 7 bases, the J end lost 9 bases, and 11 bases lay between the germline ends. CDR3 loop: CASRRGGEQFF. DNA for the CDR3: TGCGCCAGCCGAAGAGGTGGTGAGCAGTTCTTC.

V usage is TRBV6-5 and J usage is TRBJ2-7, with D unresolved. V lost 5 bases and J 4 bases, leaving 6 bases between the germline ends. CDR3 length: 11 residues. CDR1 is MNHEY, CDR2 SVGAGI, per germline. CDR3 DNA: TGTGCCAGCAGTAAACAATACGAGCAGTACTTC. It codes for CASSKQYEQYF.

The chain couples TRBV4-1 to TRBJ1-3; D is perhaps TRBD1 (6 bases). The V end was cut by 5 bases, the J end by 0 bases, with 14 bases between. The CDR3 runs 16 residues. Germline CDR1 is MGHRA and CDR2 is YSYEKL. CDR3 loop: CASSLLQGDSGNTIYF. The CDR3 region has the DNA TGCGCCAGCAGCTTACTACAGGGAGACTCTGGAAACACCATATATTTT.

The rearrangement uses TRBV29-1 and TRBJ2-2, with 11 positions matching TRBD2. Germline V gene lookup returns CDR1 SQVTM and CDR2 ANQGSEA. The length of the CDR3 is 18 residues. After removal of 8 bases from V and 2 bases from J, the junction contained 16 bases not matched to a gene. The CDR3 is CSSPPLWLAGGNTGELFF. The CDR3 bases are TGCAGCTCCCCACCCCTCTGGCTAGCGGGGGGAAACACCGGGGAGCTGTTTTTT.

The CDR3 DNA reads as TGTGCCTGGTGGCAGGGTATTGATGGCTACACCTTC. Amino acid sequence: CAWWQGIDGYTF. The V call is TRBV30, the J call TRBJ1-2; a possible D gene is TRBD1 (5 bases). Germline CDR1 is GTSNPN and CDR2 is SVGIG (reference sequence). The CDR3 has 12 residues. Between the trimmed V and J ends, which lost 5 bases and 6 bases, there was a span of 13 bases.

Concerning this clone: This may come from a read error, since a much larger clone is one base off. The rearrangement joins TRBV11-1 to TRBJ2-6; perhaps TRBD2 as D (5 bases). The DNA matches TRBJ2-4 better at its end, which makes the J call doubtful. Germline values: CDR1 SGHAT, CDR2 FQDESV (reference sequence). The CDR3 runs 14 residues. The CDR3: CASSFVSGKNIQYF. In DNA form, the CDR3 reads TGTGCCAGCAGCTTTGTAAGCGGCAAAAACATTCAGTACTTC.

The chain joins TRBV5-6 to TRBJ2-5, with TRBD1 identical over 8 bases. Germline values: CDR1 SGHDT, CDR2 YYEEEE. V gave up 0 bases and J gave up 1 base; unmatched junction bases: 5. The CDR3 runs 16 residues. CDR3 protein: CASSLGTGLSQETQYF. CDR3 coding DNA: TGTGCCAGCAGCTTGGGGACAGGGCTCAGCCAAGAGACCCAGTACTTC. Full variable domain (remainder filled in from reference TRBV5-6 and TRBJ2-5): DAGVTQSPTHLIKTRGQQVTLRCSPKSGHDTVSWYQQALGQGPQFIFQYYEEEERQRGNFPDRFSGHQFPNYSSELNVNALLLGDSALYLCASSLGTGLSQETQYFGPGTRLLVL.

The rearrangement links TRBV27 to TRBJ1-4; 8 bases are a match to TRBD1. The germline gives CDR1 MNHEY, CDR2 SMNVEV (reference sequence). V lost 5 bases and J lost 4; bases outside the gene matches: 12. The CDR3 contains 17 residues. The DNA of the CDR3 is TGTGCCAGCAGTCCCTTTTGGACAGGGAACCTTAATGAAAAACTGTTTTTT. Protein: CASSPFWTGNLNEKLFF. Full variable domain (rest looked up from reference TRBV27 and TRBJ1-4): EAQVTQNPRYLITVTGKKLTVTCSQNMNHEYMSWYRQDPGLGLRQIYYSMNVEVTDKGDVPEGYKVSRKEKRNFPLILESPSPNQTSLYFCASSPFWTGNLNEKLFFGSGTQLSVL.

The chain's CDR3 is CASSPRGSQETQYF. The CDR3 region has the DNA TGTGCCAGCAGCCCTCGTGGGAGCCAAGAGACCCAGTACTTC. The chain links TRBV7-6 to TRBJ2-5; TRBD2 is a possible D gene (5 bases). Trimming shortened V by 5 bases and J by 1 base, and 11 bases separated the two germline ends. From germline, CDR1 is SGHVS and CDR2 FNYEAQ. The CDR3 has 14 amino acids.

The chain joins TRBV4-1 to TRBJ2-1; D is possibly TRBD2 (6 bases). This CDR3 spans 16 amino acids. Germline V gene sequence: CDR1 MGHRA, CDR2 YSYEKL. V lost 0 bases to trimming and J lost 7 bases, with 16 bases between them. Here the CDR3 reads CASSQEPDLGGNEQFF. The CDR3 region has the DNA TGCGCCAGCAGCCAAGAGCCGGACCTCGGGGGTAATGAGCAGTTCTTC.

The chain combines TRBV30 with TRBJ1-3; D is possibly TRBD1 (5 bases). The CDR3 length is 15 residues. CDR1 and CDR2 from the germline V gene are GTSNPN and SVGIG (reference sequence). The germline V and J ends were trimmed by 4 bases and 0 bases, with 13 bases remaining between them. Here the CDR3 DNA reads TGTGCCTGGAATTCCGGACACTTCTCTGGAAACACCATATATTTT. It encodes CAWNSGHFSGNTIYF.

In this sample, this clone turned up a few times. The chain has TRBV4-1 and TRBJ2-1; 8 nucleotides agree with TRBD2. The CDR3 runs 14 residues. Trimming cost V 6 bases and J 2 bases; bases outside gene matches: 3. The germline V gene encodes CDR1 MGHRA and CDR2 YSYEKL. The CDR3 DNA reads as TGCGCCAGCAGAACGGGGGGGACCTACAATGAGCAGTTCTTC. Its protein is CASRTGGTYNEQFF.

This chain connects TRBV7-6 to TRBJ1-1, with 9 bases identical to TRBD1. V was pared by 5 bases and J by 4 bases, with 5 bases of the junction left unmatched. Per the germline V gene, CDR1 is SGHVS and CDR2 is FNYEAQ. CDR3 length: 14 residues. CDR3 in amino acids: CASSQGQGGTEAFF. As DNA, the CDR3 is TGTGCCAGCAGCCAGGGACAGGGAGGCACTGAAGCTTTCTTT.

V is TRBV25-1 and J is TRBJ1-3, with 9 nucleotides matching TRBD1. Trimming cost V 8 bases and J 3 bases; bases outside gene matches: 8. Germline-derived CDR1 and CDR2 are MGHDK and SYGVNS. The CDR3 is made up of 15 amino acids. Written as DNA, the CDR3 is TGTGCCAGCCAAGATGGGACAGGGCTTGGAAACACCATATATTTT. This encodes CASQDGTGLGNTIYF.

The rearrangement uses TRBV5-6 and TRBJ2-1; 9 nucleotides line up with TRBD2. CDR1 and CDR2 from the germline V gene are SGHDT and YYEEEE. V dropped 2 bases and J dropped 3; count of bases not matched to a gene: 9. The CDR3 consists of 17 residues. The chain's CDR3 is CASSFSTSGSIYNEQFF. Written as DNA, the CDR3 is TGTGCCAGCAGCTTCTCTACTAGCGGGTCGATCTACAATGAGCAGTTCTTC.